This paragraph covers one T cell receptor (beta chain) sequence. The data stem from a study of CD8 T cells in Susac syndrome. When the RNA was reverse transcribed, random hexamers were used with an input of roughly 0.5 to 1 ug. TCRdb itself ran the immunoSEQ multiplex PCR reads through MiXCR, one entry per CDR3 protein. The sample lists around 230,000 distinct CDR3 sequences, around 95% occurring once. CDR3 length: 15 amino acids. Germline lookup yields CDR1 SGDLS and CDR2 YYNGEE. V lost 0 bases and J lost 3; bases outside the gene matches: 3. This clonotype was sampled from a human donor with multiple sclerosis. Sequencing was performed on CD4+ T cells from PBMCs. The chain couples TRBV9 to TRBJ2-5, with TRBD2 identical over 9 bases. The CDR3 DNA reads TGTGCCAGCAGCGTAGGGACTAGCGAAAAAGAGACCCAGTACTTC. This sequence encodes CASSVGTSEKETQYF.